This entry features one T cell receptor beta chain sequence. The antigen is not known. This entry belongs to a study of identical twins. Overall study results and limits: With abundant cord blood beta clonotypes, insertions were fewer; memory repertoires showed no such pattern. The same donors were not followed; conclusions instead depended on cross-sectional statistical analysis. Models underpredicted monozygotic twin sharing of out-of-frame TCR alpha.

The CDR3 loop spans 13 amino acids. Trimming stripped 6 bases from V and 5 bases from J, with 10 bases between. Germline values: CDR1 SEHNR, CDR2 FQNEAQ (reference sequence). Template switching added a universal primer binding site, and final cDNA carried unique molecular identifiers. TCRdb reprocessed the 5' RACE reads via MiXCR and lists one record per CDR3 protein. The data hold more than 1.5 million distinct CDR3 sequences, with more than 30% observed a single time. This clonotype originated in a newborn girl in good health. Sequencing input: cord blood. This chain connects TRBV7-9 to TRBJ2-2; tentative D call: TRBD1 (6 bases). The CDR3 coding sequence is TGTGCCAGCAGACCCAGGGGAACCGGGGAGCTGTTTTTT. Protein sequence: CASRPRGTGELFF.